A selection of T cell receptor beta chains follows, all from one sample in a study of cytomegalovirus exposure and HLA in healthy donors. Data came from immunoSEQ multiplex PCR; TCRdb stores just in-frame clones and leaves some out. The sample includes around 90,000 clones, 85% of them seen just once. The sequenced material came from PBMCs. These receptors were obtained from a man aged 40-55 years in good health and CMV-seropositive. Both conserved end residues are part of each CDR3. Fields, in order: clone size, D gene, J gene, V gene, CDR3 protein, CDR3 DNA. D genes are given only for firm matches. Where a row states a size, it is once, few, many or the class of an expanded clone; other rows omit it.

size: once
D: TRBD1
J: TRBJ1-6
V: TRBV5-1
CDR3: CASSSGQDNSPLHF
DNA: TGCGCCAGCAGCTCCGGACAGGATAATTCACCCCTCCACTTT

size: once
D: -
J: TRBJ1-5
V: TRBV7-2
CDR3: CASSLTDRQPQHF
DNA: TGTGCCAGCAGCTTAACAGACAGACAGCCCCAGCATTTT

size: -
D: TRBD1
J: TRBJ1-1
V: TRBV5-1
CDR3: CASSVTGGRTEAFF
DNA: TGCGCCAGCAGCGTGACAGGGGGCAGGACTGAAGCTTTCTTT

size: -
D: -
J: TRBJ2-1
V: TRBV11-3
CDR3: CASSQGTQEHYNEQFF
DNA: TGTGCCAGCAGCCAGGGGACACAGGAACATTACAATGAGCAGTTCTTC

size: -
D: TRBD2
J: TRBJ2-3
V: TRBV9
CDR3: CASSAKAGGYTDTQYF
DNA: TGTGCCAGCAGCGCCAAAGCGGGGGGGTACACAGATACGCAGTATTTT

size: -
D: TRBD1
J: TRBJ2-6
V: TRBV2
CDR3: CASRAGTGTSGANVLTF
DNA: TGTGCCAGCAGAGCCGGGACAGGGACCTCTGGGGCCAACGTCCTGACTTTC

size: -
D: TRBD2
J: TRBJ2-1
V: TRBV12-5
CDR3: CASGLDSGRRYNEQFF
DNA: TGTGCTAGTGGTTTGGATAGCGGGAGGCGTTACAATGAGCAGTTCTTC

size: -
D: TRBD1
J: TRBJ1-1
V: TRBV6-5
CDR3: CASSGQGAKVTEAFF
DNA: TGTGCCAGCAGTGGACAGGGGGCGAAAGTCACTGAAGCTTTCTTT

size: -
D: TRBD2
J: TRBJ2-3
V: TRBV7-9
CDR3: CSSSRDVVAGGQVDTQYF
DNA: TGTTCCAGCAGCCGAGACGTTGTAGCGGGGGGGCAAGTAGATACGCAGTATTTT

size: once
D: TRBD1
J: TRBJ1-5
V: TRBV5-1
CDR3: CASSLGQGETQPQHF
DNA: TGCGCCAGCAGCCTCGGACAGGGGGAAACTCAGCCCCAGCATTTT

size: -
D: TRBD1
J: TRBJ1-4
V: TRBV6-1
CDR3: CASRSTGGEEKLFF
DNA: TGTGCCAGCAGGTCGACAGGGGGCGAGGAAAAACTGTTTTTT

size: -
D: -
J: TRBJ1-5
V: TRBV28
CDR3: CASRLTGTLGNQPQHF
DNA: TGTGCCAGCAGACTAACAGGGACCTTGGGCAATCAGCCCCAGCATTTT

size: -
D: TRBD1
J: TRBJ2-5
V: TRBV6-5
CDR3: CASSRYREGAETQYF
DNA: TGTGCCAGCAGTCGATATAGAGAGGGGGCGGAGACCCAGTACTTC

size: -
D: -
J: TRBJ2-7
V: TRBV29-1
CDR3: CSVGVAAMGEQYF
DNA: TGCAGCGTTGGGGTGGCGGCTATGGGCGAGCAGTACTTC

size: few
D: -
J: TRBJ1-2
V: TRBV6-1
CDR3: CASRRGSAVYGYTF
DNA: TGTGCCAGCCGCAGAGGCAGTGCGGTTTATGGCTACACCTTC

size: -
D: -
J: TRBJ2-1
V: TRBV5-1
CDR3: CASSPGGAYNEQFF
DNA: TGCGCCAGCAGCCCCGGAGGGGCATACAATGAGCAGTTCTTC

size: -
D: TRBD2
J: TRBJ2-1
V: TRBV9
CDR3: CASSAGSGDNEQFF
DNA: TGTGCCAGCAGCGCTGGTAGCGGGGACAATGAGCAGTTCTTC

size: -
D: -
J: TRBJ2-3
V: TRBV10-3
CDR3: CAISGWKGLEDTQYF
DNA: TGTGCCATCAGTGGTTGGAAGGGGCTCGAGGATACGCAGTATTTT

size: -
D: TRBD2
J: TRBJ2-3
V: TRBV18
CDR3: CASSPLAGETDTQYF
DNA: TGTGCCAGCTCACCCTTAGCGGGAGAAACAGATACGCAGTATTTT

size: -
D: TRBD1
J: TRBJ2-7
V: TRBV28
CDR3: CASSAYTGAPYEQYF
DNA: TGTGCCAGCAGTGCTTACACAGGGGCCCCCTACGAGCAGTACTTC

size: -
D: TRBD1
J: TRBJ1-2
V: TRBV28
CDR3: CASSSDRVWYGYTF
DNA: TGTGCCAGCAGTTCAGACAGGGTTTGGTATGGCTACACCTTC

size: -
D: TRBD1
J: TRBJ2-7
V: TRBV2
CDR3: CASRDRGLDEQYF
DNA: TGTGCCAGCAGGGACAGGGGTTTAGACGAGCAGTACTTC

size: -
D: TRBD1
J: TRBJ2-1
V: TRBV5-5
CDR3: CASSLVGQGAWDEQFF
DNA: TGTGCCAGCAGCTTGGTGGGACAGGGGGCTTGGGATGAGCAGTTCTTC

size: -
D: -
J: TRBJ1-2
V: TRBV19
CDR3: CASSIDSYGHTF
DNA: TGTGCCAGTAGTATTGACAGCTATGGCCACACCTTC

size: -
D: TRBD2
J: TRBJ2-1
V: TRBV18
CDR3: CASSPGLAPHNEQFF
DNA: TGTGCCAGCTCGCCCGGACTAGCCCCCCACAATGAGCAGTTCTTC

size: -
D: TRBD1
J: TRBJ1-6
V: TRBV19
CDR3: CASSSFLGQGNYNSPLHF
DNA: TGTGCCAGTAGCTCATTTCTGGGACAGGGGAACTATAATTCACCCCTCCACTTT

size: -
D: TRBD2
J: TRBJ2-3
V: TRBV27
CDR3: CASSSRTSGRRGDTQYF
DNA: TGTGCCAGCAGTTCAAGGACTAGCGGGAGACGTGGAGATACGCAGTATTTT

size: once
D: TRBD1
J: TRBJ1-2
V: TRBV29-1
CDR3: CSVVRDRDRGYTF
DNA: TGCAGCGTTGTCCGGGACAGGGATAGAGGCTACACCTTC

size: once
D: -
J: TRBJ2-1
V: TRBV29-1
CDR3: CSVEGGQSTYNEQFF
DNA: TGCAGCGTTGAAGGGGGGCAGTCTACCTACAATGAGCAGTTCTTC

size: -
D: TRBD2
J: TRBJ2-5
V: TRBV28
CDR3: CASRQTLGGRKETQYF
DNA: TGTGCCAGCAGACAGACCCTCGGCGGGAGGAAAGAGACCCAGTACTTC

size: -
D: -
J: TRBJ1-2
V: TRBV5-4
CDR3: CASSLGQADGGYTF
DNA: TGTGCCAGCAGCTTGGGACAGGCCGACGGGGGCTACACCTTC

size: -
D: TRBD2
J: TRBJ2-7
V: TRBV5-6
CDR3: CASSLAGTSYEQYF
DNA: TGTGCCAGCAGCTTGGCCGGGACTAGCTACGAGCAGTACTTC

size: -
D: -
J: TRBJ1-5
V: TRBV6-1
CDR3: CASNLSGPQHF
DNA: TGTGCCAGCAACCTGTCAGGGCCCCAGCATTTT

size: -
D: TRBD1
J: TRBJ2-1
V: TRBV7-6
CDR3: CASSRGQGEGNEQFF
DNA: TGTGCCAGCAGCCGTGGACAGGGCGAGGGTAATGAGCAGTTCTTC

size: -
D: TRBD1
J: TRBJ1-1
V: TRBV5-1
CDR3: CASSFQGVNTEAFF
DNA: TGCGCCAGCAGCTTCCAGGGGGTGAACACTGAAGCTTTCTTT

size: -
D: -
J: TRBJ2-7
V: TRBV6-1
CDR3: CASSEGLSPGREQYF
DNA: TGTGCCAGCAGTGAGGGGCTCTCCCCAGGGCGGGAGCAGTACTTC

size: once
D: -
J: TRBJ2-5
V: TRBV18
CDR3: CASSPGEETQYF
DNA: TGTGCCAGCTCACCAGGAGAAGAGACCCAGTACTTC

size: -
D: TRBD1
J: TRBJ1-5
V: TRBV19
CDR3: CASRDRAVSMQPQHF
DNA: TGTGCCAGCAGGGACAGGGCAGTCTCCATGCAGCCCCAGCATTTT

size: once
D: -
J: TRBJ1-2
V: TRBV7-6
CDR3: CASSSVQGRGGYTF
DNA: TGTGCCAGCAGCTCGGTACAGGGAAGAGGCGGCTACACCTTC

size: -
D: -
J: TRBJ2-7
V: TRBV20-1
CDR3: CSAKAGVKQYF
DNA: TGCAGTGCCAAGGCCGGGGTGAAGCAGTACTTC

size: -
D: TRBD1
J: TRBJ2-1
V: TRBV14
CDR3: CASSQDPGQAFSSYNEQFF
DNA: TGTGCCAGCAGCCAAGATCCAGGACAGGCGTTTAGCTCCTACAATGAGCAGTTCTTC

size: once
D: TRBD1
J: TRBJ1-6
V: TRBV6-5
CDR3: CASRRDRVENSPLHF
DNA: TGTGCCAGCAGAAGGGACAGGGTTGAAAATTCACCCCTCCACTTT

size: -
D: -
J: TRBJ2-7
V: TRBV15
CDR3: CATSRAGGSYEQYF
DNA: TGTGCCACCAGCAGAGCCGGAGGGAGCTACGAGCAGTACTTC

size: -
D: TRBD1
J: TRBJ2-7
V: TRBV6-1
CDR3: CASREAGTGFYEQYF
DNA: TGTGCCAGCCGAGAGGCTGGGACAGGGTTTTACGAGCAGTACTTC

size: -
D: TRBD1
J: TRBJ2-7
V: TRBV2
CDR3: CASSGTGIYEQYF
DNA: TGTGCCAGCAGCGGGACAGGGATCTACGAGCAGTACTTC

size: -
D: -
J: TRBJ1-1
V: TRBV5-1
CDR3: CASSLVGGWDTEAFF
DNA: TGCGCCAGCAGCTTGGTGGGGGGGTGGGACACTGAAGCTTTCTTT

size: -
D: TRBD1
J: TRBJ1-6
V: TRBV7-7
CDR3: CASSPGTGADNSPLHF
DNA: TGTGCTAGCAGTCCCGGGACAGGGGCAGATAATTCACCCCTCCACTTT

size: -
D: TRBD2
J: TRBJ2-5
V: TRBV5-5
CDR3: CASSLQGRGDGGAETQYF
DNA: TGTGCCAGCAGCTTACAAGGAAGGGGGGACGGGGGGGCGGAGACCCAGTACTTC

size: few
D: -
J: TRBJ2-6
V: TRBV5-1
CDR3: CASSLQPEISGANVLTF
DNA: TGCGCCAGCAGCTTACAGCCCGAAATCTCTGGGGCCAACGTCCTGACTTTC

size: -
D: -
J: TRBJ1-1
V: TRBV11-2
CDR3: CASSPRQSSTEAFF
DNA: TGTGCCAGCAGCCCTAGACAGTCTTCCACTGAAGCTTTCTTT

size: -
D: -
J: TRBJ2-3
V: TRBV7-2
CDR3: CASSHSTGTQYF
DNA: TGTGCCAGCAGCCACTCCACGGGGACGCAGTATTTT

size: few
D: -
J: TRBJ1-2
V: TRBV28
CDR3: CASSEVLGQNYGYTF
DNA: TGTGCCAGCAGTGAAGTCTTAGGACAGAACTATGGCTACACCTTC

size: -
D: TRBD2
J: TRBJ2-5
V: TRBV5-1
CDR3: CASSSGTSGAQETQYF
DNA: TGCGCCAGCAGCTCCGGGACTAGCGGGGCTCAAGAGACCCAGTACTTC

size: -
D: -
J: TRBJ1-2
V: TRBV28
CDR3: CASSLGGGYGYTF
DNA: TGTGCCAGCAGTTTGGGGGGTGGGTATGGCTACACCTTC

size: -
D: -
J: TRBJ2-7
V: TRBV6-1
CDR3: CASSGTGQYEQYF
DNA: TGTGCCAGCAGTGGGACCGGACAGTACGAGCAGTACTTC

size: -
D: TRBD1
J: TRBJ2-7
V: TRBV28
CDR3: CASSPPGQPSYEQYF
DNA: TGTGCCAGCAGCCCCCCGGGACAGCCATCCTACGAGCAGTACTTC

size: -
D: -
J: TRBJ2-7
V: TRBV5-5
CDR3: CASSLSGPPGEQYF
DNA: TGTGCCAGCAGCTTGTCCGGCCCCCCGGGCGAGCAGTACTTC

size: -
D: -
J: TRBJ2-6
V: TRBV6-1
CDR3: CASSEQDSGANVLTF
DNA: TGTGCCAGCAGTGAACAGGACTCTGGGGCCAACGTCCTGACTTTC

size: -
D: -
J: TRBJ2-5
V: TRBV7-7
CDR3: CASSLRISPGQETQYF
DNA: TGTGCTAGCAGCTTACGCATCAGTCCGGGCCAAGAGACCCAGTACTTC

size: few
D: TRBD1
J: TRBJ2-3
V: TRBV7-6
CDR3: CASSLVAGGQGTDTQYF
DNA: TGTGCCAGCAGCTTAGTCGCCGGGGGACAGGGAACAGATACGCAGTATTTT